These 5 T cell receptor beta chains share one sample of origin, sequenced in a study of vaccination effects on CD4 cells after COVID-19. Assay used: immunoSEQ multiplex PCR; TCRdb lists only in-frame clones, some missing. The sample yields tens of thousands of clones, about 74% seen once. The culture ran for about 10 days, and then CD4+ T cells were isolated. Two-dose BNT162b2 or mRNA-1273 vaccination was given to participants. These receptors lack a known antigen. Specimen: CD4+ T cells from PBMCs cultured without peptide, collected after COVID-19 vaccination. Receptors originate from a human donor who received a COVID-19 vaccine.

This chain links TRBV6-1 with TRBJ2-1; D not certain. The germline V gene encodes CDR1 MNHNS and CDR2 SASEGT. The CDR3 has 11 amino acids. V shed 2 bases and J shed 11 bases, with 7 bases lying between them. CDR3 coding DNA: TGTGCCAGCAGTGAAACTCCCCAGCAGTTCTTC. It encodes CASSETPQQFF.

This clone has more than one count but fewer than ten. The chain has TRBV7-3 and TRBJ2-2; no clear D gene. V was pared by 2 bases and J by 6 bases, with 13 bases between. The CDR3 covers 15 residues. Germline V gene data show CDR1 as SGHTA and CDR2 as FQGTGA. In DNA, the CDR3 is TGTGCCAGCAGCTTATTGGGGTTCGGGCCCGGGGAGCTGTTTTTT. Protein product: CASSLLGFGPGELFF.

This chain links TRBV28 with TRBJ1-1, with 8 bases lining up with TRBD1. The CDR3 consists of 19 residues. V lost 2 bases, J lost 4 bases, and 18 bases stayed unmatched. CDR1 and CDR2 from the germline V gene are MDHEN and SYDVKM. CDR3 sequence reads: CASSLPRPGQGPGGTEAFF. CDR3 in DNA: TGTGCCAGCAGTTTACCGCGCCCTGGACAGGGCCCGGGGGGCACTGAAGCTTTCTTT. Looking up the rest from reference TRBV28 and TRBJ1-1 gives the full variable domain: DVKVTQSSRYLVKRTGEKVFLECVQDMDHENMFWYRQDPGLGLRLIYFSYDVKMKEKGDIPEGYSVSREKKERFSLILESASTNQTSMYLCASSLPRPGQGPGGTEAFFGQGTRLTVV.

The chain employs TRBV28 and TRBJ2-5; the match to TRBD1 covers 9 bases. Per the germline V gene, CDR1 is MDHEN and CDR2 is SYDVKM. V dropped 5 bases and J dropped 7; count of bases not matched to a gene: 11. There are 15 residues in the CDR3. The CDR3 region is CASSTPGTGTVTQYF. For the CDR3, the DNA is TGTGCCAGCAGTACCCCCGGGACAGGGACAGTGACCCAGTACTTC.

In its sample, this clone was seen many times. This CDR3 is CASAKGGTTEAFF. The CDR3 coding sequence is TGTGCCAGCGCAAAAGGGGGAACCACTGAAGCTTTCTTT. The chain joins TRBV2 to TRBJ1-1; possibly TRBD1 for D (6 bases). Germline CDR1 SNHLY, CDR2 FYNNEI. V dropped 8 bases and J dropped 4 bases, with 14 bases sitting between them. CDR3 length: 13 amino acids.